A single sample gave rise to the 29 T cell receptor beta chains below, sequenced in a study of blood T cell repertoires in COVID-19. The repertoire was sequenced with immunoSEQ multiplex PCR; TCRdb's copy has only in-frame clones and lacks some. The repertoire holds fewer than 180,000 clones, with more than 75% as singletons. Sample: peripheral blood. The receptors were sampled from a man between 65 and 79 years old with acute or convalescent COVID-19.

The chain is built from TRBV4-1 and TRBJ1-2, with D possibly TRBD1 on 5 matching bases. The germline V gene has CDR1 MGHRA and CDR2 YSYEKL. Deletions cut 3 bases from V and 7 bases from J, with 12 bases between. The CDR3 extends over 13 amino acids. The CDR3 reads CASSQMTALGYTF. The CDR3 coding sequence is TGCGCCAGCAGCCAGATGACAGCTCTTGGCTACACCTTC.

The rearrangement links TRBV5-6 to TRBJ1-2; no clear D gene. This CDR3 spans 17 amino acids. The germline CDR1 and CDR2 sequences are SGHDT and YYEEEE. The V end lost 0 bases, the J end lost 0 bases, and 15 bases lay between the germline ends. The CDR3 DNA is TGTGCCAGCAGCTTGGTGAGTTTGGCAGACTCTAACTATGGCTACACCTTC. It specifies CASSLVSLADSNYGYTF.

The V gene is TRBV6-5, the J gene TRBJ2-7; TRBD1 might be the D (7 bases). Germline assignment: CDR1 MNHEY and CDR2 SVGAGI. Trimming removed 2 bases at V and 1 base at J, with 9 bases between. CDR3 length equals 14 residues. The CDR3 protein is CASSYAGQSYEQYF. The CDR3 DNA follows: TGTGCCAGCAGTTACGCGGGACAGTCCTACGAGCAGTACTTC.

V gene TRBV28 combines with J gene TRBJ2-3; the match to TRBD1 covers 10 bases. Germline-derived CDR1 and CDR2 are MDHEN and SYDVKM. V shed 4 bases and J 6 bases; nucleotides not matched to a gene: 4. This CDR3 has 14 amino acids. This CDR3 is CASSSGTGVDTQYF. CDR3 DNA sequence: TGTGCCAGCAGTTCCGGGACAGGGGTTGATACGCAGTATTTT.

The chain is built from TRBV28 and TRBJ2-1, with D perhaps matching TRBD1 (5 bases). The CDR3 sequence is 12 residues long. Per the germline V gene, CDR1 is MDHEN and CDR2 is SYDVKM. The V gene lost 2 bases and the J gene lost 10 bases, with 9 bases spanning the gap. Here the CDR3 reads CASSLGALEQFF. CDR3 nucleotide sequence: TGTGCCAGCAGTTTAGGGGCACTAGAGCAGTTCTTC.

The V call is TRBV6-5, the J call TRBJ1-2; possible D gene TRBD1, 6 bases. Germline assignment: CDR1 MNHEY and CDR2 SVGAGI. The CDR3 covers 15 residues. The germline V and J ends were trimmed by 8 bases and 7 bases, with 23 bases remaining between them. The CDR3 spells CASGESGGRRSGYTF. In DNA form, the CDR3 reads TGTGCCAGCGGGGAAAGCGGGGGGCGCCGATCTGGCTACACCTTC.

V usage is TRBV7-9 and J usage is TRBJ1-3; D perhaps matches TRBD1 (5 bases). CDR1 is SEHNR, CDR2 FQNEAQ, per germline (reference sequence). CDR3 length: 16 amino acids. Trimming took 3 bases from V and 0 from J, leaving 12 bases between them. The CDR3 region is CASSFGGASSGNTIYF. The CDR3 DNA reads TGTGCCAGCAGCTTTGGTGGGGCCAGCTCTGGAAACACCATATATTTT. Based on the CDR3 plus reference TRBV7-9 and TRBJ1-3, the full variable domain is DTGVSQNPRHKITKRGQNVTFRCDPISEHNRLYWYRQTLGQGPEFLTYFQNEAQLEKSRLLSDRFSAERPKGSFSTLEIQRTEQGDSAMYLCASSFGGASSGNTIYFGEGSWLTVV.

This sequence joins TRBV27 and TRBJ1-2; D call uncertain. Germline values: CDR1 MNHEY, CDR2 SMNVEV (reference sequence). CDR3 size: 13 residues. The V end was cut by 3 bases, the J end by 7 bases, with 12 bases between. The CDR3 region is CASSLRREGGYTF. The CDR3 DNA is TGTGCCAGCAGTTTGCGGCGGGAGGGTGGCTACACCTTC.

This chain links TRBV15 with TRBJ2-7; 15 nucleotides line up with TRBD2. CDR3 length equals 15 residues. The V and J ends lost 4 bases and 10 bases, in that order; junction bases with no gene match: 8. Per germline, CDR1 LNHNV and CDR2 YYDKDF (reference sequence). The CDR3 DNA follows: TGTGCCACCAGCACACAGGGACTAGCGGGAGGCGGACAGTACTTC. The encoded protein is CATSTQGLAGGGQYF.

CDR3 nucleotide sequence: TGTGCCAGCAGCTGGGGCCCGGGGGGCACCGGGGAGCTGTTTTTT. Protein sequence: CASSWGPGGTGELFF. The rearrangement links TRBV7-9 to TRBJ2-2, with 7 nucleotides matching TRBD2. V trimming: 4 bases; J trimming: 4 bases; junction bases outside the gene matches: 6. Germline V lookup: CDR1 SEHNR, CDR2 FQNEAQ (reference sequence). The length of the CDR3 is 15 residues.

This clone was seen more than once but under ten times. The V call is TRBV10-3, the J call TRBJ2-3, with 8 bases identical to TRBD2. CDR3 length: 16 amino acids. Losses at the gene ends were 3 bases for V and 1 base for J; bases not matched to a gene: 6. From germline, CDR1 is ENHRY and CDR2 SYGVKD. CDR3 in amino acids: CAISEGWRGGTDTQYF. The CDR3 DNA reads as TGTGCCATCAGTGAAGGTTGGCGGGGGGGCACAGATACGCAGTATTTT.

V and J are TRBV2 and TRBJ1-2; 8 bases align to TRBD1. Germline trimming cut 0 bases from V and 5 bases from J; bases unmatched to any gene: 8. CDR1 is SNHLY and CDR2 is FYNNEI in the germline V gene. The CDR3 consists of 16 residues. CDR3 sequence reads: CASSEAAGQGVYGYTF. The CDR3 region has the DNA TGTGCCAGCAGTGAAGCCGCTGGACAGGGAGTGTATGGCTACACCTTC.

In nucleotides, the CDR3 is TGTGCCAGCAGTCCTCCCTCGCAAGAGACCCAGTACTTC. The encoded protein is CASSPPSQETQYF. The genes are TRBV27 and TRBJ2-5, with no clear D. The CDR3 spans 13 residues. V was cut by 5 bases and J by 2 bases, with 9 bases left in between. In germline, CDR1 is MNHEY, CDR2 SMNVEV (reference sequence).

This sequence joins TRBV9 and TRBJ2-7, with 10 bases that match TRBD2. Germline values: CDR1 SGDLS, CDR2 YYNGEE. V was clipped by 4 bases and J by 6 bases; unmatched bases: 10. This CDR3 comprises 15 residues. The CDR3: CASSPTAGGSGEQYF. In DNA, the CDR3 is TGTGCCAGCAGCCCCACAGCGGGAGGGTCGGGCGAGCAGTACTTC.

This clone was recorded a few times. This rearrangement joins TRBV5-4 to TRBJ2-3; 12 nucleotides agree with TRBD1. CDR1 and CDR2 from the germline V gene are SGHNT and YYREEE (reference sequence). The V and J ends lost 5 bases and 4 bases, in that order; junction bases with no gene match: 5. The CDR3 spans 15 residues. The CDR3 spells CASRPGTGGSDTQYF. CDR3 sequence (DNA): TGTGCCAGCAGACCTGGGACAGGGGGCTCAGATACGCAGTATTTT.

A single count supports this clone. The rearrangement uses TRBV3-1 (or the pseudogene TRBV3-2) and TRBJ2-7; D unclear. The CDR3 is made up of 11 amino acids. V lost 1 base and J 6 bases, leaving 4 bases between the germline ends. From germline, CDR1 is LGHDT and CDR2 YNNKEL (reference sequence). The CDR3 sequence: CASSQGLEQYF. CDR3 DNA sequence: TGTGCCAGCAGCCAAGGGCTCGAGCAGTACTTC.

This clone was picked up a small number of times. This chain connects TRBV28 to TRBJ1-1; D unclear. The CDR3 loop spans 13 amino acids. Germline lookup yields CDR1 MDHEN and CDR2 SYDVKM. Deletions cut 6 bases from V and 6 bases from J, with 14 bases between. The chain's CDR3 is CASRLGGSPEAFF. The DNA of the CDR3 is TGTGCCAGCAGACTCGGAGGGAGCCCTGAAGCTTTCTTT.

This clone showed up just a few times. The rearrangement links TRBV4-1 to TRBJ2-1; D remains ambiguous. This CDR3 spans 14 amino acids. Germline loops: CDR1 MGHRA, CDR2 YSYEKL. Trimming left V 4 bases short and J 5 bases short, with 12 bases between. The CDR3 here is CASSPLTHHNEQFF. The CDR3, as DNA: TGCGCCAGCAGCCCATTGACTCACCACAATGAGCAGTTCTTC.

This clone has just one count. The genes are TRBV5-1 and TRBJ1-4; TRBD1 matches at 9 bases. This CDR3 is 15 amino acids long. The V gene end was trimmed by 2 bases and the J gene end by 3 bases; junction bases not matched to a gene: 2. CDR1 and CDR2 from the germline V gene are SGHRS and YFSETQ. The CDR3, as DNA: TGCGCCAGCAGCTTACAGGGGGCGGCTAATGAAAAACTGTTTTTT. It yields the protein CASSLQGAANEKLFF.

This clone was seen more than once but under ten times. The chain recombines TRBV28 with TRBJ1-5; a weak D match, TRBD1 (5 bases). The CDR3 has 14 residues. Germline CDR1 and CDR2: MDHEN and SYDVKM. The V end was cut by 9 bases, the J end by 5 bases, with 17 bases between. The CDR3 coding sequence is TGTGCCAGTCTGGAGGGGCAGACCGATCAGCCCCAGCATTTT. The encoded protein is CASLEGQTDQPQHF. Full variable domain (remainder filled in from reference TRBV28 and TRBJ1-5): DVKVTQSSRYLVKRTGEKVFLECVQDMDHENMFWYRQDPGLGLRLIYFSYDVKMKEKGDIPEGYSVSREKKERFSLILESASTNQTSMYLCASLEGQTDQPQHFGDGTRLSIL.

The chain uses TRBV4-2 and TRBJ1-1; no reliable D call. The CDR3 totals 14 residues. V lost 1 base and J lost 3, with 9 bases in between. Looked up from germline, CDR1 is LGHNA and CDR2 is YNFKEQ. CDR3 bases: TGTGCCAGCAGCCAAGGAGAGGGTTACACTGAAGCTTTCTTT. Translated: CASSQGEGYTEAFF.

V and J are TRBV7-8 and TRBJ2-3; 8 nucleotides agree with TRBD2. V was pared by 5 bases and J by 5 bases, with 15 bases of the junction left unmatched. The CDR3 has 17 amino acids. In germline, CDR1 is SGHVS, CDR2 FQNEAQ. The CDR3 loop is CASSPPGTGGPKDTQYF. The CDR3 DNA reads as TGTGCCAGCAGCCCGCCGGGTACGGGGGGGCCGAAAGATACGCAGTATTTT. Combining the CDR3 with reference TRBV7-8 and TRBJ2-3 gives the whole variable domain GAGVSQSPRYKVAKRGQDVALRCDPISGHVSLFWYQQALGQGPEFLTYFQNEAQLDKSGLPSDRFFAERPEGSVSTLKIQRTQQEDSAVYLCASSPPGTGGPKDTQYFGPGTRLTVL.

This chain uses TRBV2 with TRBJ1-2; 12 bases line up with TRBD1. Germline assignment: CDR1 SNHLY and CDR2 FYNNEI. The CDR3 runs to 15 residues. The V segment lost 9 bases and the J segment 8 bases; nucleotides outside the gene matches: 13. Written as DNA, the CDR3 is TGTGCCAGTTACCGCGTGGGACAGGGGGCGAAAGGCTACACCTTC. It is translated as CASYRVGQGAKGYTF. Filled out from reference TRBV2 and TRBJ1-2, the complete variable domain reads EPEVTQTPSHQVTQMGQEVILRCVPISNHLYFYWYRQILGQKVEFLVSFYNNEISEKSEIFDDQFSVERPDGSNFTLKIRSTKLEDSAMYFCASYRVGQGAKGYTFGSGTRLTVV.

CDR3 nucleotide sequence: TGCGCCAGCAGCGGCGGGGGGGCCGGTACAGATACGCAGTATTTT. Protein product: CASSGGGAGTDTQYF. The V and J genes are TRBV5-1 and TRBJ2-3, with TRBD2 matching over 9 bases. Trimming took 4 bases from V and 3 from J; bases not matched to a gene: 6. The CDR3 is 15 residues long. The germline gives CDR1 SGHRS, CDR2 YFSETQ.

This chain joins TRBV28 and TRBJ1-5; D might be TRBD1 (6 bases). The V gene's germline CDR1 is MDHEN and CDR2 SYDVKM. The V gene lost 6 bases and the J gene lost 7 bases, with 16 bases spanning the gap. CDR3 length equals 14 residues. Written as DNA, the CDR3 is TGTGCCAGCAGCCCCGGACAGTACGGACAGCCCCAGCATTTT. As protein: CASSPGQYGQPQHF.

The chain has TRBV7-8 and TRBJ2-3, with 10 bases matching TRBD1. The CDR3 covers 15 residues. V lost 5 bases to trimming and J lost 0 bases; unmatched junction nucleotides: 2. Germline CDR1 SGHVS, CDR2 FQNEAQ. The CDR3 DNA is TGTGCCAGCAGCAGGACAGGGGGTAGCACAGATACGCAGTATTTT. This translates into CASSRTGGSTDTQYF.

The rearrangement links TRBV11-2 to TRBJ2-3, with 8 bases fitting TRBD2. This CDR3 comprises 18 residues. Germline V gene data show CDR1 as SGHAT and CDR2 as FQNNGV. J lost 2 bases, V lost 2 bases, and 12 bases had no gene match. CDR3 coding DNA: TGTGCCAGCAGCTTAAGCGGGGGCGCGAGGCGCGCCACAGATACGCAGTATTTT. This gives the protein CASSLSGGARRATDTQYF.

The rearrangement uses TRBV18 and TRBJ2-7; 9 bases agree with TRBD1. Germline V gene sequence: CDR1 KGHSH, CDR2 LQKENI. The CDR3 loop spans 14 amino acids. J was trimmed by 4 bases and V by 3 bases; bases with no gene match: 4. The chain's CDR3 is CASSPTTGGYEQYF. CDR3 nucleotide sequence: TGTGCCAGCTCACCCACGACAGGGGGATACGAGCAGTACTTC.

This chain joins TRBV6-5 and TRBJ1-3, with D unclear. The CDR3 is 14 residues long. The germline V and J ends were trimmed by 11 bases and 0 bases, with 14 bases remaining between them. Germline loops: CDR1 MNHEY, CDR2 SVGAGI. Here the CDR3 reads CAAREGRSGNTIYF. The CDR3, as DNA: TGTGCCGCCCGGGAGGGTCGCTCTGGAAACACCATATATTTT.